This TCR beta chain is from a study of OX40 agonist ivuxolimab in advanced cancers. The sampling schedule covered blood at baseline, cycle 4 day 1, and cycle 7 day 1. Clones were read by immunoSEQ multiplex PCR, and TCRdb kept only the in-frame ones, dropping some. The sample shows over 30,000 clones, around 83% of them seen only once. The CDR3 totals 13 residues. CDR1 and CDR2 (germline): SGHTA, FQGNSA. The chain links TRBV7-2 to TRBJ2-5; 7 nucleotides line up with TRBD2. The J call may not be correct, given that the DNA end is closer to TRBJ2-7. The TCR was taken from an adult with an advanced solid tumor such as melanoma, head and neck, liver or kidney cancer. Material: CD4+ or CD8+ T cells sorted from blood, obtained in a trial of the OX40 agonist ivuxolimab. The CDR3 is CASSTSASYEQYF. CDR3 bases: TGTGCCAGCAGCACTAGCGCCTCCTACGAGCAGTACTTC.